The rows below give T cell receptor beta chains drawn from one sample of a study of blood T cells in healthy people across ages. A single record per CDR3 protein comes from TCRdb applying MiXCR to the 5' RACE reads. The sample has some 1.5 million distinct CDR3 sequences, 35% to 45% seen once. The sequenced sample consisted of blood. The receptor source for this set is a woman aged 18-30 years in good health. CDR3s include the opening cysteine and the closing phenylalanine or tryptophan. The order of the fields is J gene, D gene, V gene, CDR3 protein. A D gene is named only where the DNA matches it firmly.

>TRBJ2-1|TRBD1|TRBV7-8
CASIFNRGTGINEQFF
>TRBJ1-4|NA|TRBV2
CASSGATTTNEKLFF
>TRBJ1-6|NA|TRBV7-3
CASSFQGYNSPLHF
>TRBJ1-1|TRBD1|TRBV27
CASWTGQATRHTEAFF
>TRBJ1-4|NA|TRBV4-3
CASRGYSREKLFF
>TRBJ2-5|TRBD1|TRBV12-3/TRBV12-4
CASRAAGQGEETQYF
>TRBJ2-2|NA|TRBV7-2
CASSSGPSYGELFF
>TRBJ2-7|NA|TRBV4-3
CASSQGVDYEQYF
>TRBJ2-1|NA|TRBV5-1
CASSSQGDSSYNEQFF
>TRBJ2-1|NA|TRBV7-2
CASSSLTRFSYNEQFF
>TRBJ2-2|TRBD2|TRBV4-3
CASSQESVLAGATNTGELFF
>TRBJ2-1|TRBD2|TRBV4-1
CASSQVLAESSYEQFF
>TRBJ2-6|TRBD1|TRBV11-2
CASNRDRSSGANVLTF
>TRBJ2-1|TRBD2|TRBV12-3/TRBV12-4
CASSLDGLAGNNEQFF
>TRBJ2-1|NA|TRBV6-5
CASSYGVGYNEQFF
>TRBJ1-1|NA|TRBV27
CASSLVGSQNTEAFF
>TRBJ1-4|NA|TRBV20-1
CSAIGNANEKLFF
>TRBJ1-5|NA|TRBV29-1
CSVLQDNSNQPQHF
>TRBJ2-5|TRBD2|TRBV20-1
CSARSGEAAGGPQETQYF
>TRBJ2-1|NA|TRBV12-3/TRBV12-4
CASDTGLGEQFF
>TRBJ2-1|NA|TRBV7-2
CASSLGTKIGKFF
>TRBJ2-7|TRBD2|TRBV3-1
CASSPTSGFYEQYF
>TRBJ1-2|TRBD1|TRBV4-1
CVSSQPGQGRSYTF
>TRBJ2-1|TRBD2|TRBV20-1
CSARELAGENNEQFF
>TRBJ1-1|NA|TRBV7-3
CASSSSGRNTEAFF
>TRBJ1-4|NA|TRBV9
CASSVATTAHNEKLFF
>TRBJ1-1|NA|TRBV12-3/TRBV12-4
CASSSGTPNTEAFF
>TRBJ2-3|TRBD2|TRBV6-5
CASSPTSGWASDTQYF
>TRBJ2-1|TRBD1|TRBV28
CASSLYQGDNEQFF
>TRBJ1-2|TRBD1|TRBV7-2
CASSLGQGAGGYTF
>TRBJ2-1|TRBD2|TRBV4-1
CASSQEPSGPYNEQFF
>TRBJ1-1|NA|TRBV9
CASTPGSGKVSEAFF
>TRBJ2-5|TRBD2|TRBV27
CASSFGLAGETQYF
>TRBJ1-3|NA|TRBV7-2
CASSLAGNTLYF
>TRBJ2-3|TRBD2|TRBV14
CASSQDHSGRAGGTQYF
>TRBJ1-2|TRBD1|TRBV20-1
CSARAGGQHGYTF
>TRBJ2-6|NA|TRBV3-1
CASSLLTGSGANVLTF
>TRBJ1-1|NA|TRBV7-2
CASSPQAVSEAFF
>TRBJ2-1|NA|TRBV7-9
CASSLGSPIYNEQFF
>TRBJ2-3|NA|TRBV20-1
CSAARTPSTDTQYF
>TRBJ1-6|NA|TRBV12-3/TRBV12-4
CASRLDPTGRYNSPLHF
>TRBJ2-7|NA|TRBV7-7
CASSFDRNYEQYF
>TRBJ2-5|TRBD1|TRBV29-1
CSVEAGGRETQYF